This TCR beta chain was recorded in a study of T cell clones after liver transplantation (dated by TCRdb to the late 2010s). About the study as a whole: The samples were obtained from ITN030ST, a randomized trial that attempted immunosuppression withdrawal within 2 years after liver transplantation. Donor-reactive T cell clones were identified by TCRbeta sequencing after a pre-transplant mixed lymphocyte reaction and then tracked in post-transplant blood. A cohort of 8 liver transplant recipients was studied, of whom 3 were classified as tolerant and 5 as non-tolerant. Until randomization at 12-24 months post-transplant, subjects were given standard immunosuppression, with no induction therapy. Tolerance was defined as complete immunosuppression withdrawal for at least one year with no rise in liver enzymes beyond twice the upper limit of normal. Three of the eight recipients were HCV-positive; the others were transplanted for non-autoimmune, non-viral indications. Blood samples were collected pre-transplant, pre-randomization before withdrawal, and post-randomization after either full withdrawal or failed withdrawal. As an antigen-independent comparator for the donor-reactive sequences, third party-reactive TCRbeta sequences from pre-transplant MLRs were identified as well. Broad study findings and their caveats: When repertoire turnover was taken into account, detection of donor-reactive sequences was significantly reduced in 7 of 8 subjects for CD4 and in 8 of 8 subjects for CD8. Because of small, heterogeneous patient numbers and non-standardized post-transplant time points, the conclusions were only preliminary. Donor-reactive sequences decreased more than third party-reactive sequences, which suggests partial antigen-specific deletion that was not related to withdrawal success. In a couple of subjects, low numbers of available donor cells limited the measurable donor-reactive repertoire. Because no allograft tissue specimens were available, donor-reactive T cells may have migrated into the graft instead of being deleted. In 5 of 8 subjects, circulating donor-reactive CD4 TCRbeta sequences decreased significantly after transplant, regardless of tolerance or HCV status.

Using immunoSEQ, frozen genomic DNA was subjected to high-throughput TCRbeta CDR3 sequencing, a process that included PCR amplification, mapping, bias correction and internal controls. In the original analysis: Only productive rearrangements were retained, with each unique TCRbeta sequence defined by its CDR3 nucleotide sequence together with its V and J gene. A sequence counted as donor-reactive only if the sequence showed at least 5-fold expansion in CFSE-low cells compared with unstimulated pre-transplant cells and had a frequency of at least 0.01%. Per-subject minimum frequency thresholds, based on the lowest-template unstimulated sample, ensured at least 90% detection power. Jensen-Shannon divergence between the top 1000 TCRbeta sequences post-transplant and pre-transplant was used to measure repertoire turnover. Changes in detection of donor-reactive sequences were tested with two-sided Fisher's exact tests. As stored in TCRdb, this immuneACCESS dataset retains in-frame rearrangements with V and J assigned. A fraction of the clones does not appear; measured against another copy, unresolved V genes explain less than half of the discrepancy, and the remainder lacks a known reason. Clone size and V and J calls were adopted from that table, with D and trimming inferred from the DNA. The sample table contains under 150,000 clones; only one count was recorded for around nine tenths of them. Around 0.83% of the sample is held by the ten biggest clonotypes.

Unstimulated PBMCs, after thawing, were stained for CD3, CD4 and CD8 and then FACS-sorted into CD3+CD4+ and CD3+CD8+ populations. All 8 studied subjects were randomized to withdrawal of immunosuppression. The Qiagen DNeasy Blood and Tissue Kit was used to isolate genomic DNA. About this clone: The target of this receptor is not known. Within one base of it there is no much larger clone, and no base qualities were kept.

Spanning cysteine to phenylalanine, the CDR3 consists of 16 amino acids. CDR3 DNA only is kept here, 48 bases in frame from base 1. Taken from the germline V gene (reference sequence), the CDR1 and CDR2 loops are MNHEY and SMNVEV. The junction shows trimming of 5 bases on V and 8 bases on J, and the gene matches do not reach 13 bases of it. This specimen consisted of CD4+ T cells from blood, obtained 12 months after liver transplant. The V and J genes are TRBV27 and TRBJ1-2; 11 central nucleotides agree with TRBD1. This TCR was sampled from a human patient who received a liver transplant. After a transplant, the graft donor may have provided part of the T cells. CDR3 loop: CASSPQNGQGALGYTF. The nucleotide sequence is TGTGCCAGCAGTCCCCAAAATGGACAGGGGGCGCTCGGCTACACCTTC.